This T cell receptor (beta chain) came from a study of blood T cell repertoires in COVID-19. Germline V CDR1 and CDR2: MNHEY, SMNVEV (reference sequence). V shed 5 bases, J shed 0 bases, and the junction held 1 base outside the gene matches. The CDR3 has 14 residues. Enrolled through a virtual design, the participants were between about 18 and 100 years of age and came from under 30 US areas. Repertoires were generated with immunoSEQ multiplex PCR, while TCRdb's copy carries only in-frame clones and drops some. The sample shows 130,000 or so clones, about 80% of them seen only once. Source material: PBMCs or T cells enriched from blood (not recorded which). This sequence was found in a middle-aged man who had recovered from COVID-19. This sequence joins TRBV27 and TRBJ1-3; 7 bases are a match to TRBD1. The CDR3 bases are TGTGCCAGCAGTCGACAGGGCTCTGGAAACACCATATATTTT. This codes for CASSRQGSGNTIYF.